This T cell receptor beta chain was sequenced in a study of shared clonotypes between healthy human individuals. Regarding this clone: As yet, its antigen is unknown.

The naive CD8 population came from CD45RO-negative cells selected for CCR7, without terminally differentiated effector memory CD45RA+ cells. Those who donated, Caucasian adults without exception, all lived in Nashville, Tennessee. This CDR3 region has 15 residues. The germline V gene has CDR1 SGHRS and CDR2 YFSETQ. With 5 bases clipped from V and 3 bases from J, the junction kept 10 bases outside the gene matches. Study observations and caveats: Genetic and exposure-history diversity was limited by the small donor number.

Profiling relied on immunoSEQ multiplex PCR, and the TCRdb table lists in-frame clones only, not all of them. This sample has 2 million or so clones, with approximately 94% found just once. The sequencing sample was made of naive CD8+ T cells sorted from blood. This chain joins TRBV5-1 and TRBJ2-7; TRBD1 agrees at 8 bases. The source of this sequence is a man between 18 and 29 years old in good health. The chain's CDR3 is CASRPDRESFYEQYF. The CDR3 DNA is TGCGCCAGCAGACCGGACAGGGAAAGTTTCTACGAGCAGTACTTC.